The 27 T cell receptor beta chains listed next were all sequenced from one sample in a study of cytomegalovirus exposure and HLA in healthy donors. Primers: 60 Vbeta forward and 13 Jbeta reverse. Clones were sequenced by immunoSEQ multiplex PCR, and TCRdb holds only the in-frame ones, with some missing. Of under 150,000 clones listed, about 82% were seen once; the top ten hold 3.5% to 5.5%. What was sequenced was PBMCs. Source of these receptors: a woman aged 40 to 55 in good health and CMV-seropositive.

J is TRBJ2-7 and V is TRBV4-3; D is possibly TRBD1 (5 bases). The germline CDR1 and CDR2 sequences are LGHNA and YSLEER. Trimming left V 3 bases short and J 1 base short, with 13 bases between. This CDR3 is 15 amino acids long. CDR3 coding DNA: TGCGCCAGCAGCCAGATGGGGCAGGGATCCTACGAGCAGTACTTC. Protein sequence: CASSQMGQGSYEQYF.

CDR3 sequence: CASSLTGVPYEQYF. Written as DNA, the CDR3 is TGTGCCAGCAGTTTGACAGGGGTACCCTACGAGCAGTACTTC. The gene calls are TRBV28 and TRBJ2-5; 8 bases are shared with TRBD1. The DNA end favors TRBJ2-7, so the J call may be wrong. Germline CDR1 is MDHEN and CDR2 is SYDVKM. The CDR3 consists of 14 residues.

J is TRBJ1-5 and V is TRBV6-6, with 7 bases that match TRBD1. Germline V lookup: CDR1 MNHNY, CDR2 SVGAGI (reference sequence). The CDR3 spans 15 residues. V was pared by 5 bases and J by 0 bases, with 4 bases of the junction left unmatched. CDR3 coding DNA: TGTGCCAGCAGTCCGACAGGGTTTAGCAATCAGCCCCAGCATTTT. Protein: CASSPTGFSNQPQHF.

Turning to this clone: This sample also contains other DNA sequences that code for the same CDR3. This CDR3 reads CASSIGGGEQYF. CDR3 in DNA: TGTGCCAGTAGTATAGGAGGTGGGGAGCAGTACTTC. The chain links TRBV19 to TRBJ2-7, with no clear D. The CDR3 runs 12 residues. V shed 1 base and J shed 7 bases, with 8 bases lying between them. In germline, CDR1 is LNHDA, CDR2 SQIVND (reference sequence).

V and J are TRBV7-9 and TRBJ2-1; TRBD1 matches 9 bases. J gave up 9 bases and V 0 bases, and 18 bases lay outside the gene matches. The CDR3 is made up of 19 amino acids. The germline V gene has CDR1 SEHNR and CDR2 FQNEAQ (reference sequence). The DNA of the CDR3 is TGTGCCAGCAGCTTAGCCCCGGTCTTCATATCTACAGGGGGCGGTGAGCAGTTCTTC. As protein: CASSLAPVFISTGGGEQFF.

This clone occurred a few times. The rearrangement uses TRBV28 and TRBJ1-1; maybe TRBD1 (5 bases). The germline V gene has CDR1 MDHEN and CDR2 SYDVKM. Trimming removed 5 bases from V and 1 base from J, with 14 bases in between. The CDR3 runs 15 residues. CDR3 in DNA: TGTGCCAGCAGTCCCACGACAGATGAGAACACTGAAGCTTTCTTT. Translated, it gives CASSPTTDENTEAFF.

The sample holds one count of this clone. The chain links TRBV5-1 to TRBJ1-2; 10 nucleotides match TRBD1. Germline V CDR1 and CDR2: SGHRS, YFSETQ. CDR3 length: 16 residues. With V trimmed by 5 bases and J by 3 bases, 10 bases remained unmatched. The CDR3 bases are TGCGCCAGCAGGTTGACGGGACAGGGGCTAGACTATGGCTACACCTTC. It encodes CASRLTGQGLDYGYTF.

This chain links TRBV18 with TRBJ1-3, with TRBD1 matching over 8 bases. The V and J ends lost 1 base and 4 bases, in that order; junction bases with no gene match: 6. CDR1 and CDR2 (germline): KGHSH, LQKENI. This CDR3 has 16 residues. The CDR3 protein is CASSPLGRGPGNTIYF. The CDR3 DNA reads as TGTGCCAGCTCACCACTGGGCAGGGGGCCAGGAAACACCATATATTTT. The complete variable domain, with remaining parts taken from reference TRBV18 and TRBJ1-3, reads NAGVMQNPRHLVRRRGQEARLRCSPMKGHSHVYWYRQLPEEGLKFMVYLQKENIIDESGMPKERFSAEFPKEGPSILRIQQVVRGDSAAYFCASSPLGRGPGNTIYFGEGSWLTVV.

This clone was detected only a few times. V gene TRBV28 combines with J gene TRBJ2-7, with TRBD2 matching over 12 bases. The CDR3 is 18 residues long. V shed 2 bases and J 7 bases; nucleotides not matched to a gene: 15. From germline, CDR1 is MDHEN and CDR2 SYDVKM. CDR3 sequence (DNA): TGTGCCAGCAGTTTAATTGTGCTATCGACTAGCGGGAGCGGGGAGCAGTACTTC. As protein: CASSLIVLSTSGSGEQYF.

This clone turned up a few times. CDR3 sequence (DNA): TGCGCCAGCAGCCAAGATCCGAAGACAGCCTACGAGCAGTACTTC. Its translation is CASSQDPKTAYEQYF. J is TRBJ2-7 and V is TRBV4-3; D is perhaps TRBD1 (5 bases). The germline CDR1 and CDR2 sequences are LGHNA and YSLEER. The germline V and J ends were trimmed by 0 bases and 2 bases, with 11 bases remaining between them. This CDR3 is built from 15 residues.

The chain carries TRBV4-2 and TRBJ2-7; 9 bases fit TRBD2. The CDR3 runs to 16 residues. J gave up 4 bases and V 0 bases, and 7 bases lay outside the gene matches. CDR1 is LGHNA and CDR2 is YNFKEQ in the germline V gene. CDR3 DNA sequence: TGTGCCAGCAGCCAAGAAAGGTTAGCGGGAGCGTACGAGCAGTACTTC. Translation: CASSQERLAGAYEQYF.

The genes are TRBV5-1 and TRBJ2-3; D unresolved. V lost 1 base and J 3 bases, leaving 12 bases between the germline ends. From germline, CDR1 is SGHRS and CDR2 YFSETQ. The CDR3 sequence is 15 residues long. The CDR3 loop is CASSLTPSRTDTQYF. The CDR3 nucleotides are TGCGCCAGCAGCTTGACTCCGAGTAGAACAGATACGCAGTATTTT.

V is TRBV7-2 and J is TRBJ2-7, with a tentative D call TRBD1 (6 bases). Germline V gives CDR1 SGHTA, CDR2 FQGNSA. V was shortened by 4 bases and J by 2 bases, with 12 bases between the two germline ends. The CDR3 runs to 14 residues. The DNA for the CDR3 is TGTGCCAGCAGCTCCTGGACAGCCACCTACGAGCAGTACTTC. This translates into CASSSWTATYEQYF.

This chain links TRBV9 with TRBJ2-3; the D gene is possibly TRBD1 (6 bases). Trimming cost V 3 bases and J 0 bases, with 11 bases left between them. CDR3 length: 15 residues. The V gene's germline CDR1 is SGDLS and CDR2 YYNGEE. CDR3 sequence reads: CASSDQGLSTDTQYF. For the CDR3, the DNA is TGTGCCAGCAGCGACCAGGGGTTGAGCACAGATACGCAGTATTTT. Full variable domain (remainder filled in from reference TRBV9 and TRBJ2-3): DSGVTQTPKHLITATGQRVTLRCSPRSGDLSVYWYQQSLDQGLQFLIQYYNGEERAKGNILERFSAQQFPDLHSELNLSSLELGDSALYFCASSDQGLSTDTQYFGPGTRLTVL.

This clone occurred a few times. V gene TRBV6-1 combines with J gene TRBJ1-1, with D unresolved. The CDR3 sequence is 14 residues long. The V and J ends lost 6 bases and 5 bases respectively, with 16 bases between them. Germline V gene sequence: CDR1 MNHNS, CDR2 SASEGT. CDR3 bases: TGTGCCAGCAGGGGTTTGCGGGGAGGGACTGAAGCTTTCTTT. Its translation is CASRGLRGGTEAFF.

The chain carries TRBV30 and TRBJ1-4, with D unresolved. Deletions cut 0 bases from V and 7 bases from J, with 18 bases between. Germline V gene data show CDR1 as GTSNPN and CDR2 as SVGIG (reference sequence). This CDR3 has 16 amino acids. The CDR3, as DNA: TGTGCCTGGAGTGTACTTACCCGCCCGGGGTTTGAAAAACTGTTTTTT. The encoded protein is CAWSVLTRPGFEKLFF. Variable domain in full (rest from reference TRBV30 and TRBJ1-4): SQTIHQWPATLVQPVGSPLSLECTVEGTSNPNLYWYRQAAGRGLQLLFYSVGIGQISSEVPQNLSASRPQDRQFILSSKKLLLSDSGFYLCAWSVLTRPGFEKLFFGSGTQLSVL.

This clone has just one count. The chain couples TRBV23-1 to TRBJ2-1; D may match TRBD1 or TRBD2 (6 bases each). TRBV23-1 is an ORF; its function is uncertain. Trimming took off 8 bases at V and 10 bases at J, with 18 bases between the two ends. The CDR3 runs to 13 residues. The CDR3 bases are TGCGCCAGCCGTCGGGGGCAGGTATGGGAGCAGTTCTTC. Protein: CASRRGQVWEQFF.

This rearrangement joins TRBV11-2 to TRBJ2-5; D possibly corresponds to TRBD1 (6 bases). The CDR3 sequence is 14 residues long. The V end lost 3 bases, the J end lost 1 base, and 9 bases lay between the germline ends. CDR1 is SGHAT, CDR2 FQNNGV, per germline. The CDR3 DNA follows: TGTGCCAGCAGCTTCCAGGGGCCCCAAGAGACCCAGTACTTC. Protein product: CASSFQGPQETQYF.

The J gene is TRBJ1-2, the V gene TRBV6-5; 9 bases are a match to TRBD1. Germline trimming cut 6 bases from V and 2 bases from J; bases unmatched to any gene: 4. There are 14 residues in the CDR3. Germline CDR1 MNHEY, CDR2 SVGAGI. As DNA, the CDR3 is TGTGCCAGCAGCCCCGGACAGGGGAACTATGGCTACACCTTC. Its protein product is CASSPGQGNYGYTF.

This chain's CDR3 is CASSTETGALSGYTF. CDR3 DNA: TGTGCCAGCAGTACCGAGACAGGGGCTTTAAGTGGCTACACCTTC. The J gene is TRBJ1-2, the V gene TRBV2; 8 bases align to TRBD1. V lost 5 bases and J lost 7; bases outside the gene matches: 12. This CDR3 is 15 amino acids long. Per germline, CDR1 SNHLY and CDR2 FYNNEI.

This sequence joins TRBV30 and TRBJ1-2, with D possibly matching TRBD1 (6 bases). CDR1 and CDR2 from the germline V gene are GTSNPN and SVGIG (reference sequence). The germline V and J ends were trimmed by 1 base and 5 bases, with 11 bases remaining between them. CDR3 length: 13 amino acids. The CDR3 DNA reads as TGTGCCTGGAGTGAGGGCAGGGGTTATGGCTACACCTTC. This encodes CAWSEGRGYGYTF.

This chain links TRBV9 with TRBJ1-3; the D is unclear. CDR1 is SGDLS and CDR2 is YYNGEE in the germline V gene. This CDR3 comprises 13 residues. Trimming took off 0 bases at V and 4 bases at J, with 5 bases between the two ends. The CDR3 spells CASSVELGNTIYF. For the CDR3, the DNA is TGTGCCAGCAGCGTAGAACTCGGAAACACCATATATTTT. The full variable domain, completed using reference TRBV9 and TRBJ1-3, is DSGVTQTPKHLITATGQRVTLRCSPRSGDLSVYWYQQSLDQGLQFLIQYYNGEERAKGNILERFSAQQFPDLHSELNLSSLELGDSALYFCASSVELGNTIYFGEGSWLTVV.

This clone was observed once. CDR3 in DNA: TGTGCCAGCAGCTTCCGACAGGGAAGTAATGAAAAACTGTTTTTT. Translated: CASSFRQGSNEKLFF. The rearrangement links TRBV7-2 to TRBJ1-4, with TRBD1 identical over 7 bases. J gave up 4 bases and V 3 bases, and 5 bases lay outside the gene matches. CDR1 SGHTA and CDR2 FQGNSA come from the germline V gene. The CDR3 spans 15 residues.

The CDR3 sequence: CASSLDRSYEQYF. The CDR3 nucleotides are TGTGCCAGCAGCTTAGACAGAAGCTACGAGCAGTACTTC. The chain carries TRBV7-9 and TRBJ2-7; no definite D call. The V end was cut by 1 base, the J end by 3 bases, with 7 bases between. The CDR3 has 13 residues. CDR1 SEHNR and CDR2 FQNEAQ come from the germline V gene (reference sequence).

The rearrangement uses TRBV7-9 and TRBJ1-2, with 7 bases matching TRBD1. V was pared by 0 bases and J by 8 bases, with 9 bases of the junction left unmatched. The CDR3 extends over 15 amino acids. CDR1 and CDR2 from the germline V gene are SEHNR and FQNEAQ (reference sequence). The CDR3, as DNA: TGTGCCAGCAGCTTAGCTACAGGGGCCGAATCGGGCTACACCTTC. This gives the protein CASSLATGAESGYTF.

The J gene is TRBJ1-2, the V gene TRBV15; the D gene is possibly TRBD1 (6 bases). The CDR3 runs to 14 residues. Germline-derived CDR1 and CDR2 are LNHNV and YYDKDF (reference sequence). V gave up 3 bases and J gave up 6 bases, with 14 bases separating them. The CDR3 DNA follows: TGTGCCACCAGCAGCCCTGCCCAGGGGCATGGCTACACCTTC. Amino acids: CATSSPAQGHGYTF.

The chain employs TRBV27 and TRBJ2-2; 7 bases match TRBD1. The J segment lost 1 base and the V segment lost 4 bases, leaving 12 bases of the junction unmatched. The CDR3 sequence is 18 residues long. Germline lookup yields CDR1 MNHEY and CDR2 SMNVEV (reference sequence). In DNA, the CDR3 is TGTGCCAGCAGTTATGGGACAGCCGCTGGCGGGAACACCGGGGAGCTGTTTTTT. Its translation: CASSYGTAAGGNTGELFF.